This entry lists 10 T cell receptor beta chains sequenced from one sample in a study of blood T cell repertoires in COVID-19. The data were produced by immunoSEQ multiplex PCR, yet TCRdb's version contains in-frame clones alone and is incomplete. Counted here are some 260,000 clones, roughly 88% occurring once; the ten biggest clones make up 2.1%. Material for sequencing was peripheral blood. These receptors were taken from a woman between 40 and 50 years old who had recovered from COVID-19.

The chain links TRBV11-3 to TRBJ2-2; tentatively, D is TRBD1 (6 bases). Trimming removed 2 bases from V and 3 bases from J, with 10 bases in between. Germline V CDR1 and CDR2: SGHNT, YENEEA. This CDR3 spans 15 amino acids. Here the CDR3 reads CASSLTGWDTGELFF. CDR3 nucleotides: TGTGCCAGCAGCTTAACAGGGTGGGACACCGGGGAGCTGTTTTTT. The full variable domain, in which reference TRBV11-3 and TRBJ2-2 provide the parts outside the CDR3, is EAGVVQSPRYKIIEKKQPVAFWCNPISGHNTLYWYLQNLGQGPELLIRYENEEAVDDSQLPKDRFSAERLKGVDSTLKIQPAELGDSAVYLCASSLTGWDTGELFFGEGSRLTVL.

The CDR3 loop is CASSPADRGLNTGELFF. Here the CDR3 DNA reads TGTGCCAGCTCACCGGCGGACAGGGGGCTTAACACCGGGGAGCTGTTTTTT. The chain couples TRBV18 to TRBJ2-2; 11 bases fit TRBD1. This CDR3 is built from 17 residues. The V gene's germline CDR1 is KGHSH and CDR2 LQKENI. J was trimmed by 2 bases and V by 3 bases; bases with no gene match: 5.

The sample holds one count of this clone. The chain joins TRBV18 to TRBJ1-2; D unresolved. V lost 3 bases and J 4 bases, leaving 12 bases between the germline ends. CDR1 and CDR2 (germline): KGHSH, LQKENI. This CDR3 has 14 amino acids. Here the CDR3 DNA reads TGTGCCAGCTCACCGGCGGATGGCGGCTATGGCTACACCTTC. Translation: CASSPADGGYGYTF.

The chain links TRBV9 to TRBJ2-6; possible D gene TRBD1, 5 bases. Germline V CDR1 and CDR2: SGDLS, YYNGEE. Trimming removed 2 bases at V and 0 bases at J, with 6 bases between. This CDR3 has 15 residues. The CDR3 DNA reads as TGTGCCAGCAGCGTGACAGTCTCTGGGGCCAACGTCCTGACTTTC. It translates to CASSVTVSGANVLTF.

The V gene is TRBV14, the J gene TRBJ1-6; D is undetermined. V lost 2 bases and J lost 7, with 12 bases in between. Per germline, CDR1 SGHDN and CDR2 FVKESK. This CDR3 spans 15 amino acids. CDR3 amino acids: CASSQKLVPNSPLHF. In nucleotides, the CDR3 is TGTGCCAGCAGCCAAAAACTGGTCCCCAATTCACCCCTCCACTTT.

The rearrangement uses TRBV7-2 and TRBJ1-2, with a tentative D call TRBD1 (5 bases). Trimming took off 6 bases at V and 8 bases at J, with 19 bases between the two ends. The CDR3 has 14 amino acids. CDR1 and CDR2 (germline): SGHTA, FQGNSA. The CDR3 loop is CASSISTGIKGYTF. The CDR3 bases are TGTGCCAGCAGTATATCTACAGGAATAAAGGGCTACACCTTC.

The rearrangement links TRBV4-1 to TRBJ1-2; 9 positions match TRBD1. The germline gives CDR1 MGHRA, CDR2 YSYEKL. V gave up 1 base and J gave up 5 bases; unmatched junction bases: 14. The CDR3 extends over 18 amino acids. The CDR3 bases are TGCGCCAGCAGCCAAGCACGTAGAGGGGTGACAGGGGGTTATGGCTACACCTTC. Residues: CASSQARRGVTGGYGYTF.

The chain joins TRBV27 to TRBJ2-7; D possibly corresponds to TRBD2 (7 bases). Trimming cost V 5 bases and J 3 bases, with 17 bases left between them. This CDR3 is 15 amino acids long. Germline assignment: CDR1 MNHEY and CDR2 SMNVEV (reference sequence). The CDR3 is CASSGRGGQIYEQYF. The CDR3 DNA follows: TGTGCCAGCAGTGGGCGCGGGGGACAAATCTACGAGCAGTACTTC.

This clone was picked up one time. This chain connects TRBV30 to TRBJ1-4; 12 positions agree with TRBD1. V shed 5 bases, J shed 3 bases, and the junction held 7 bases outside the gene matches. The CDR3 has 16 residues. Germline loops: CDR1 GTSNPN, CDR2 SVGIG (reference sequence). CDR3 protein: CAWAPGQGASNEKLFF. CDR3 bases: TGTGCCTGGGCCCCGGGACAGGGGGCTTCTAATGAAAAACTGTTTTTT.

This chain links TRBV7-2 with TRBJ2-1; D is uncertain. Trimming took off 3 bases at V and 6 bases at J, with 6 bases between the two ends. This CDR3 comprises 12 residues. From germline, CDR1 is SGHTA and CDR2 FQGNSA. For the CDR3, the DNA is TGTGCCAGCAGCTTTTCTCGCAATGAGCAGTTCTTC. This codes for CASSFSRNEQFF.